These 22 T cell receptor beta chains were all obtained from the same sample, sequenced in a study of CD8+ T cells in alopecia areata. cDNA serving as the sequencing template came from extracted, reverse transcribed RNA. TCRdb's copy holds only in-frame clones and misses some; the assay was immunoSEQ multiplex PCR. The table shows around 120,000 clones, with 50% to 55% occurring only once. As to treatment: oral pan-JAK inhibitor, 5-10 mg twice daily. Sequencing used CD4+ T cells sorted from blood, obtained at week 4, from a patient treated with tofacitinib. Every receptor here comes from a human donor with alopecia areata.

On this clone: At one end, the junction sequence differs from germline, possibly due to a read error. The chain links TRBV7-9 to TRBJ2-1; no firm D call. The CDR3 has 14 residues. The germline V gene encodes CDR1 SEHNR and CDR2 FQNEAQ (reference sequence). The CDR3 DNA reads as TGTGCCAGCAGCTTAGCCCCCCTCGTCAATCAGCAGTTCTTC. It specifies CASSLAPLVNQQFF.

This rearrangement joins TRBV2 to TRBJ2-7; D is unresolved. Germline V lookup: CDR1 SNHLY, CDR2 FYNNEI. This CDR3 has 13 amino acids. V was pared by 11 bases and J by 1 base, with 15 bases between. CDR3 in amino acids: CASRADGSYEQYF. CDR3 nucleotide sequence: TGTGCCTCTCGGGCGGACGGTTCCTACGAGCAGTACTTC.

This clone is a singleton in its sample. The chain recombines TRBV5-6 with TRBJ1-3, with D maybe TRBD1 (5 bases). Germline lookup yields CDR1 SGHDT and CDR2 YYEEEE. V dropped 3 bases and J dropped 0 bases, with 16 bases sitting between them. This CDR3 contains 17 residues. CDR3 protein: CASSYGRWGHSGNTIYF. CDR3 DNA: TGTGCCAGCAGCTACGGACGGTGGGGCCACTCTGGAAACACCATATATTTT.

The chain has TRBV6-1 and TRBJ2-6, with D tentatively TRBD2 (5 bases). The CDR3 is 16 residues long. Germline CDR1 MNHNS, CDR2 SASEGT. The V gene lost 0 bases and the J gene lost 4 bases, with 10 bases spanning the gap. CDR3 in amino acids: CASSEAGLSGANVLTF. In DNA form, the CDR3 reads TGTGCCAGCAGTGAAGCAGGACTCTCCGGGGCCAACGTCCTGACTTTC.

The V call is TRBV29-1, the J call TRBJ2-7, with 9 bases fitting TRBD1. Trimming at V came to 6 bases and at J to 1 base, leaving 13 bases not matched to a gene. Germline V gives CDR1 SQVTM, CDR2 ANQGSEA. The CDR3 totals 16 residues. CDR3 nucleotide sequence: TGCAGCGTCCTTGCGGCGGGACAGGGAGTATCCTACGAGCAGTACTTC. It specifies CSVLAAGQGVSYEQYF.

The rearrangement links TRBV27 to TRBJ1-3; 9 bases are shared with TRBD1. Germline CDR1 and CDR2: MNHEY and SMNVEV (reference sequence). The CDR3 is 18 amino acids. V shed 6 bases, J shed 3 bases, and the junction held 15 bases outside the gene matches. The CDR3 is CASRPGQGDWISGNTIYF. In DNA form, the CDR3 reads TGTGCCAGCAGACCGGGACAGGGCGATTGGATTAGTGGAAACACCATATATTTT.

This chain uses TRBV30 with TRBJ1-1, with D possibly matching TRBD1 (5 bases). Germline loops: CDR1 GTSNPN, CDR2 SVGIG (reference sequence). The V end was cut by 5 bases, the J end by 0 bases, with 13 bases between. The length of the CDR3 is 14 residues. The chain's CDR3 is CAWSRDSMNTEAFF. The DNA of the CDR3 is TGTGCCTGGTCACGGGACTCCATGAACACTGAAGCTTTCTTT.

This clone was counted between two and nine times. The chain has TRBV29-1 and TRBJ1-1; possible D gene TRBD1, 5 bases. Germline values: CDR1 SQVTM, CDR2 ANQGSEA. The CDR3 length is 13 residues. V lost 6 bases and J 6 bases, leaving 17 bases between the germline ends. CDR3 sequence: CSVAGLARPEAFF. The CDR3, as DNA: TGCAGCGTGGCAGGGCTGGCGAGGCCTGAAGCTTTCTTT.

The rearrangement links TRBV27 to TRBJ2-1; the match to TRBD1 covers 9 bases. Per the germline V gene, CDR1 is MNHEY and CDR2 is SMNVEV (reference sequence). The trim removed 7 bases at V and 4 bases at J, leaving 5 bases unmatched. CDR3 length: 14 residues. CDR3 in amino acids: CASTRDRAYNEQFF. The CDR3 bases are TGTGCCAGCACCCGGGACAGGGCTTACAATGAGCAGTTCTTC.

The chain has TRBV29-1 and TRBJ1-4; maybe TRBD1 (6 bases). The germline V gene has CDR1 SQVTM and CDR2 ANQGSEA. CDR3 length: 14 residues. Trimming stripped 4 bases from V and 8 bases from J, with 17 bases between. The CDR3 loop is CSVGGGRIGEKLFF. Written as DNA, the CDR3 is TGCAGCGTTGGGGGGGGCCGTATAGGCGAAAAACTGTTTTTT. The complete variable domain, with remaining parts taken from reference TRBV29-1 and TRBJ1-4, reads SAVISQKPSRDICQRGTSLTIQCQVDSQVTMMFWYRQQPGQSLTLIATANQGSEATYESGFVIDKFPISRPNLTFSTLTVSNMSPEDSSIYLCSVGGGRIGEKLFFGSGTQLSVL.

The rearrangement links TRBV29-1 to TRBJ1-2; D ambiguous. Germline V CDR1 and CDR2: SQVTM, ANQGSEA. V was clipped by 4 bases and J by 4 bases, with 10 bases between them. This CDR3 spans 12 amino acids. The CDR3 sequence is CSVVGQLYGYTF. CDR3 sequence (DNA): TGCAGCGTTGTAGGGCAGCTCTATGGCTACACCTTC.

The chain has TRBV7-2 and TRBJ2-1, with D unclear. V gave up 1 base and J gave up 8 bases, with 15 bases separating them. Germline V gene sequence: CDR1 SGHTA, CDR2 FQGNSA. This CDR3 spans 15 amino acids. CDR3 DNA: TGTGCCAGCAGCTTAGGCGTCGGATCCCCCGATGAGCAGTTCTTC. As protein: CASSLGVGSPDEQFF.

The genes are TRBV29-1 and TRBJ2-7, with D hard to call. The CDR3 length is 13 residues. Trimming shortened V by 6 bases and J by 3 bases, and 15 bases separated the two germline ends. From germline, CDR1 is SQVTM and CDR2 ANQGSEA. Written as DNA, the CDR3 is TGCAGCGTGTCACATCGTCTACTCTACGAGCAGTACTTC. Translating gives CSVSHRLLYEQYF.

This clone was detected a few times. CDR3 loop: CASSSDRDVYGYTF. The DNA for the CDR3 is TGCGCCAGCAGCAGTGACAGGGATGTGTATGGCTACACCTTC. The chain joins TRBV5-1 to TRBJ1-2; TRBD1 matches 7 bases. There are 14 residues in the CDR3. In germline, CDR1 is SGHRS, CDR2 YFSETQ. Unmatched junction bases numbered 8, after V lost 4 bases and J lost 5 bases.

The gene calls are TRBV7-8 and TRBJ1-3; 9 nucleotides match TRBD1. J was trimmed by 7 bases and V by 5 bases; bases with no gene match: 3. There are 13 residues in the CDR3. Germline lookup yields CDR1 SGHVS and CDR2 FQNEAQ. The CDR3 sequence: CASSGGQGNTIYF. The CDR3 DNA reads TGTGCCAGCAGCGGGGGACAGGGCAACACCATATATTTT.

This clone was picked up a small number of times. The V gene is TRBV15, the J gene TRBJ2-1; D possibly corresponds to TRBD2 (7 bases). In germline, CDR1 is LNHNV, CDR2 YYDKDF (reference sequence). The CDR3 extends over 20 amino acids. V was clipped by 1 base and J by 3 bases, with 25 bases between them. This chain's CDR3 is CATSRGLGRGTYSGYNEQFF. DNA for the CDR3: TGTGCCACCAGCAGAGGGTTAGGGAGGGGGACTTACTCGGGCTACAATGAGCAGTTCTTC.

This clone was counted once. In DNA form, the CDR3 reads TGCGCCAGCAGCTTGGGGACAGGGAAAGAGACCCAGTACTTC. This translates into CASSLGTGKETQYF. The chain is built from TRBV5-1 and TRBJ2-5; the match to TRBD1 covers 8 bases. CDR1 and CDR2 from the germline V gene are SGHRS and YFSETQ. The CDR3 loop spans 14 amino acids. V shed 0 bases and J 3 bases; nucleotides not matched to a gene: 1.

The rearrangement links TRBV5-1 to TRBJ2-5; possible D gene TRBD1, 6 bases. The CDR3 loop spans 14 amino acids. The V gene's germline CDR1 is SGHRS and CDR2 YFSETQ. V lost 2 bases, J lost 0 bases, and 8 bases lay in between. CDR3 sequence reads: CASSFQGHQETQYF. The CDR3 coding sequence is TGCGCCAGCAGCTTTCAGGGGCACCAAGAGACCCAGTACTTC.

V is TRBV30 and J is TRBJ1-2; 7 bases are shared with TRBD1. Unmatched junction bases numbered 8, after V lost 0 bases and J lost 7 bases. The CDR3 length is 14 residues. CDR1 GTSNPN and CDR2 SVGIG come from the germline V gene (reference sequence). The CDR3 loop reads CAWSVQSRGAGYTF. The DNA of the CDR3 is TGTGCCTGGAGTGTACAGTCCAGGGGGGCTGGCTACACCTTC.

There are a few counts of this clone. V is TRBV5-1 and J is TRBJ2-5, with TRBD1 matching 7 bases. The CDR3 is 14 amino acids. With 3 bases clipped from V and 4 bases from J, the junction kept 6 bases outside the gene matches. Germline loops: CDR1 SGHRS, CDR2 YFSETQ. CDR3 sequence: CASSSDRIGETQYF. In DNA form, the CDR3 reads TGCGCCAGCAGCTCGGACAGGATTGGAGAGACCCAGTACTTC.

The V call is TRBV30, the J call TRBJ2-3; TRBD2 aligns across 7 bases. V was pared by 2 bases and J by 1 base, with 9 bases of the junction left unmatched. From germline, CDR1 is GTSNPN and CDR2 SVGIG (reference sequence). The CDR3 totals 16 residues. The CDR3 spells CAWSPGTNRRTDTQYF. The CDR3 nucleotides are TGTGCCTGGAGTCCCGGGACTAACCGTCGCACAGATACGCAGTATTTT.

This clone came up once. V is TRBV5-6 and J is TRBJ1-2, with D perhaps TRBD1 (5 bases). Trimming cost V 6 bases and J 3 bases, with 12 bases left between them. This CDR3 has 13 amino acids. Germline CDR1 and CDR2: SGHDT and YYEEEE. DNA for the CDR3: TGTGCCAGCACCCCACAGGACTACTATGGCTACACCTTC. As protein: CASTPQDYYGYTF.